The clone carrying this T cell receptor (beta chain) was picked up one time. The table came from immunoSEQ multiplex PCR; TCRdb's copy has only in-frame clones and leaves some out. Counted here are hundreds of thousands of clones, about 90% occurring once; the ten biggest clones make up under 4%. This sample is drawn from a study of Ad26.COV2.S vaccination and SARS-CoV-2 variants. The germline CDR1 and CDR2 sequences are MNHEY and SVGAGI. Losses at the gene ends were 6 bases for V and 2 bases for J; bases not matched to a gene: 4. The CDR3 extends over 15 amino acids. The chain has TRBV6-5 and TRBJ2-2; 9 bases are a match to TRBD1. The source was peripheral blood, collected after recovery from COVID-19. The clonotype was recovered from a human donor who had recovered from COVID-19. The CDR3 reads CASRLDRGNTGELFF. CDR3 DNA: TGTGCCAGCAGATTGGACAGGGGAAACACCGGGGAGCTGTTTTTT.